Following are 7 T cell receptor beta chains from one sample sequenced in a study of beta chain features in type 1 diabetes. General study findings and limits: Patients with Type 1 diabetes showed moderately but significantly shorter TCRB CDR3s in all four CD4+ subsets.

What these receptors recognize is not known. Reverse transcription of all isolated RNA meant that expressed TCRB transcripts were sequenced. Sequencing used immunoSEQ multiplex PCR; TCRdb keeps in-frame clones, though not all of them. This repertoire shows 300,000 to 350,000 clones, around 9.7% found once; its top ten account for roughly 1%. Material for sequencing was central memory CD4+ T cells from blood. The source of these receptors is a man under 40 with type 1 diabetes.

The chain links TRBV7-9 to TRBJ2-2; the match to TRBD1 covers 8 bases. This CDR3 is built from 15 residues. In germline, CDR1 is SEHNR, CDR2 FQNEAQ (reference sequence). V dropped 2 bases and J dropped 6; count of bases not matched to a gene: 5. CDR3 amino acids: CASSLLQGAAGELFF. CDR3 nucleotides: TGTGCCAGCAGCTTACTCCAGGGGGCCGCCGGGGAGCTGTTTTTT.

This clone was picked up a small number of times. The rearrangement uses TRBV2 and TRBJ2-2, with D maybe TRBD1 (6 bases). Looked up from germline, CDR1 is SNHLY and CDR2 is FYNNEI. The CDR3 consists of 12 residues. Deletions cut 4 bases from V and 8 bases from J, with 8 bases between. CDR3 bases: TGTGCCAGCAGTGTACAGGGAGGGGAGCTGTTTTTT. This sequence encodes CASSVQGGELFF.

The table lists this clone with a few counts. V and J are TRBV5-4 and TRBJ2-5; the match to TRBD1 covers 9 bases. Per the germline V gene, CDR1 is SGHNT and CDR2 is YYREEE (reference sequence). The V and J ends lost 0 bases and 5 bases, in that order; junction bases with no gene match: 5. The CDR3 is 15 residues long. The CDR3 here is CASSLAGTGRETQYF. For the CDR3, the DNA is TGTGCCAGCAGCTTGGCTGGGACAGGGCGGGAGACCCAGTACTTC.

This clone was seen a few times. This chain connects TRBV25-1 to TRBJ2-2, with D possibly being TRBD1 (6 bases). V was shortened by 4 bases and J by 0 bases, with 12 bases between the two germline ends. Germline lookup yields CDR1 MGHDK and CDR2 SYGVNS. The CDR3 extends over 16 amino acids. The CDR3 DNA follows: TGTGCCAGCAGTGGGTTACGGACAGCGAACACCGGGGAGCTGTTTTTT. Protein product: CASSGLRTANTGELFF.

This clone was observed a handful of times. CDR3: CASSRIGSEQYF. DNA for the CDR3: TGTGCCAGCAGCCGCATTGGATCCGAGCAGTACTTC. The V gene is TRBV7-9, the J gene TRBJ2-7; unclear D gene. The germline CDR1 and CDR2 sequences are SEHNR and FQNEAQ (reference sequence). V lost 5 bases, J lost 6 bases, and 11 bases lay in between. CDR3 length equals 12 residues.

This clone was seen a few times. CDR3 sequence reads: CASSLLQGAGAEAFF. The CDR3 nucleotides are TGTGCCAGCAGTCTTCTACAGGGGGCGGGCGCTGAAGCTTTCTTT. The J gene is TRBJ1-1, the V gene TRBV27, with 9 bases identical to TRBD1. J gave up 6 bases and V 5 bases, and 10 bases lay outside the gene matches. CDR3 length: 15 amino acids. Germline CDR1 MNHEY, CDR2 SMNVEV (reference sequence).

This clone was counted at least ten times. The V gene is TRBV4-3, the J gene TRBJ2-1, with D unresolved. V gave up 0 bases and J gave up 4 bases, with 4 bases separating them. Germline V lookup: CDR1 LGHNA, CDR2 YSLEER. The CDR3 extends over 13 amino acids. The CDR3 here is CASSQDEYNEQFF. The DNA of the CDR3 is TGCGCCAGCAGCCAAGATGAATACAATGAGCAGTTCTTC.